This T cell receptor beta chain was sequenced for a study of brain metastases from non-small cell lung cancer. To note about this clone: What it binds is unknown.

The data were produced by immunoSEQ multiplex PCR, yet TCRdb's version contains in-frame clones alone and is incomplete. The sample carries some 4,500 clones, around nine tenths recorded once. Trimming removed 4 bases from V and 11 bases from J; junction bases left unmatched: 7. Looked up from germline, CDR1 is KGHSY and CDR2 is FQNENV. The CDR3 has 15 residues. The study's findings and limits: TCR repertoires overlapped largely between brain metastases and matched primaries. T-cell clones appeared expanded in around 64% of brain metastases relative to matched primary tumors. Compared with primary tumors, brain metastases showed less T-cell infiltration.

Sequenced sample: tissue from a brain metastasis. This chain joins TRBV16 and TRBJ2-3; 15 nucleotides line up with TRBD2. The TCR was taken from a donor at least 40 years old with non-small cell lung cancer. This CDR3 is CASSRTGLAGGMQYF. The CDR3 DNA is TGTGCCAGCAGCCGAACGGGACTAGCGGGAGGTATGCAGTATTTT.